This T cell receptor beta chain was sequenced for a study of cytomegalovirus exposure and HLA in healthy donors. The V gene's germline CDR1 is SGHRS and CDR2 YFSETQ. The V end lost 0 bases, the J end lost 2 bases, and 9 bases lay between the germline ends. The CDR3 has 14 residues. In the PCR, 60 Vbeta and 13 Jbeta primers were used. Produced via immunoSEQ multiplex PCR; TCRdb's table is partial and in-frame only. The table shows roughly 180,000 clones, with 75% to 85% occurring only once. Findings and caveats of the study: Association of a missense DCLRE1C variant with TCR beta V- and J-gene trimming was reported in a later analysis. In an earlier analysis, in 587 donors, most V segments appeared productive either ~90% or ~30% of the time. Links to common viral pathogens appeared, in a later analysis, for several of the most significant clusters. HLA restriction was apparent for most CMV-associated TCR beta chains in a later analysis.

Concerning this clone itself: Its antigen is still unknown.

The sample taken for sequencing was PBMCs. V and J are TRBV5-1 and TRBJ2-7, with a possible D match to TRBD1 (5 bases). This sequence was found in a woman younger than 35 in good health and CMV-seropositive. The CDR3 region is CASSLAPGPYEQYV. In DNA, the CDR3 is TGCGCCAGCAGCTTGGCCCCAGGGCCCTACGAGCAGTACGTC.